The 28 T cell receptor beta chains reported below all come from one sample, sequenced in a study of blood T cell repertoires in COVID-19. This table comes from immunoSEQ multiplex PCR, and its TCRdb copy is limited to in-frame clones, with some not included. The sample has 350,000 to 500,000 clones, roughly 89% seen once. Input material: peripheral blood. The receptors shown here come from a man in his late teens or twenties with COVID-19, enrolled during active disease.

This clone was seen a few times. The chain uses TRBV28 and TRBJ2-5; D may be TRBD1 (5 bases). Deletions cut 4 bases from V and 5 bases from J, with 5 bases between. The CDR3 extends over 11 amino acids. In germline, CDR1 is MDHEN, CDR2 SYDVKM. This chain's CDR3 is CASSWGETQYF. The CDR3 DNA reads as TGTGCCAGCAGTTGGGGCGAGACCCAGTACTTC.

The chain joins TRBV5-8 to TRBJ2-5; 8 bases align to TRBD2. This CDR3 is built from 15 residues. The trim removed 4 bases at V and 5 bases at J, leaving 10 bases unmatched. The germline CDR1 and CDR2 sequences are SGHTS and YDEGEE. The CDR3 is CASSLLRGGGETQYF. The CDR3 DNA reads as TGTGCCAGCAGCCTTCTTCGGGGGGGAGGGGAGACCCAGTACTTC.

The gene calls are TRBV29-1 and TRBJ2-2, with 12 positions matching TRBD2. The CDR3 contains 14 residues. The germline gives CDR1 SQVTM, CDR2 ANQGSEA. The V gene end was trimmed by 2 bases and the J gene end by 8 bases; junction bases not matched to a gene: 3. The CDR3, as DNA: TGCAGCGTTGAAACTAGCGGGGGGCTGGGGGAGCTGTTTTTT. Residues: CSVETSGGLGELFF.

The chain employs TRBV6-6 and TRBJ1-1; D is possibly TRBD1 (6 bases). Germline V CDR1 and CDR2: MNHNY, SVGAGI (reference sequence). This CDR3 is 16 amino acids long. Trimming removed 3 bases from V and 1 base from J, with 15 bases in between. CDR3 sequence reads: CASSYHSPDRNTEAFF. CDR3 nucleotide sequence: TGTGCCAGCAGTTATCACTCGCCGGACAGGAACACTGAAGCTTTCTTT.

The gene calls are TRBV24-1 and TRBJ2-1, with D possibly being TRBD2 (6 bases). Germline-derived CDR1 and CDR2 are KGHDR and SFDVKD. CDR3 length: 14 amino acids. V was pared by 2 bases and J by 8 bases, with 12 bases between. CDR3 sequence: CATSDWPRRDEQFF. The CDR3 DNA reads TGTGCCACCAGTGATTGGCCCAGGAGGGATGAGCAGTTCTTC.

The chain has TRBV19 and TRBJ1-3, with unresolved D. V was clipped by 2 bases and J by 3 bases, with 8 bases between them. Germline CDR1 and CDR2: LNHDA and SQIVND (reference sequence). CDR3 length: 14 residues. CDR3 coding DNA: TGTGCCAGTAGTATAAAACATCTTGGAAACACCATATATTTT. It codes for CASSIKHLGNTIYF.

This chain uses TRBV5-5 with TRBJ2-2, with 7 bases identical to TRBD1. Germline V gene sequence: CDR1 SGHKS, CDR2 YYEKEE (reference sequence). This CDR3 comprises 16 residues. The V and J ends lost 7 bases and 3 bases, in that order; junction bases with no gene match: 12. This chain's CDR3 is CASSIGGQAYTGELFF. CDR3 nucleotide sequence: TGTGCCAGCTCAATAGGGGGCCAGGCCTACACCGGGGAGCTGTTTTTT.

CDR3 in DNA: TGCAGCGTTGCGACAGGGGCATTTCCCGCGGCCAAAAACATTCAGTACTTC. Residues: CSVATGAFPAAKNIQYF. The rearrangement joins TRBV29-1 to TRBJ2-4; 8 nucleotides line up with TRBD1. The CDR3 contains 17 residues. Trimming at V came to 4 bases and at J to 1 base, leaving 12 bases not matched to a gene. Per germline, CDR1 SQVTM and CDR2 ANQGSEA.

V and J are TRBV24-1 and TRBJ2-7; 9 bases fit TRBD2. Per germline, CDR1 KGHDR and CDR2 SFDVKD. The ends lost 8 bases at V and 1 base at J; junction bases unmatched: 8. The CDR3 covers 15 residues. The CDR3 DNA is TGTGCCACCATGAAGGGTAGCGGGGGTTCCTACGAGCAGTACTTC. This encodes CATMKGSGGSYEQYF.

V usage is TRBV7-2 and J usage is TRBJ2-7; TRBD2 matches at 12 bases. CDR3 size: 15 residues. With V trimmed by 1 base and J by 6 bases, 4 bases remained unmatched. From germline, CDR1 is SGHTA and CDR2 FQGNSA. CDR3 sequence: CASSLELAGGREQYF. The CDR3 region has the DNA TGTGCCAGCAGCTTAGAACTAGCGGGGGGTCGCGAGCAGTACTTC.

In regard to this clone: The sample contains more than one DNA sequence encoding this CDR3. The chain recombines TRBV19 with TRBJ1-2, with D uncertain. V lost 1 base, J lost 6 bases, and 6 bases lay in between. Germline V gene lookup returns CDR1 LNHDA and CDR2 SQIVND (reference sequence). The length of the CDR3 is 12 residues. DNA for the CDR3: TGTGCCAGTAGTATAGGCGGGGATGGCTACACCTTC. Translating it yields CASSIGGDGYTF.

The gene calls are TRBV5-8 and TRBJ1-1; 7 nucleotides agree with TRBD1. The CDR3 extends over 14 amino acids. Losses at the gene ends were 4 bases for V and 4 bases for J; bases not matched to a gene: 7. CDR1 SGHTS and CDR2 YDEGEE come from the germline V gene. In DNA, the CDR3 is TGTGCCAGCAGCCATTACAGGGGAGGCACTGAAGCTTTCTTT. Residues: CASSHYRGGTEAFF.

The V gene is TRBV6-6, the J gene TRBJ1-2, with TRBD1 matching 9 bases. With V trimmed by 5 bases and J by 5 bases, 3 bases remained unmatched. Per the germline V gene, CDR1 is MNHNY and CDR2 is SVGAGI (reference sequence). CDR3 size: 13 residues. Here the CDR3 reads CASSDGQGYGYTF. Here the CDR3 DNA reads TGTGCCAGCAGTGACGGACAGGGGTATGGCTACACCTTC.

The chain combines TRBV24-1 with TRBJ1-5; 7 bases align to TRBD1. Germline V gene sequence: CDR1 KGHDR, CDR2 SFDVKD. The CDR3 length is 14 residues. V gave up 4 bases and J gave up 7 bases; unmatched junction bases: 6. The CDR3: CATSDVDREQPQHF. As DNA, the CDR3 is TGTGCCACCAGTGACGTTGACAGGGAACAGCCCCAGCATTTT.

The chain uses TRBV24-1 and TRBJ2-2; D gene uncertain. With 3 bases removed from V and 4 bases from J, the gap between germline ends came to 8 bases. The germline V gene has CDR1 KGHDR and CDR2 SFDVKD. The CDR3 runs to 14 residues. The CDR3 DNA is TGTGCCACCAGTGATCCTCCGGGCACCGGGGAGCTGTTTTTT. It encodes CATSDPPGTGELFF.

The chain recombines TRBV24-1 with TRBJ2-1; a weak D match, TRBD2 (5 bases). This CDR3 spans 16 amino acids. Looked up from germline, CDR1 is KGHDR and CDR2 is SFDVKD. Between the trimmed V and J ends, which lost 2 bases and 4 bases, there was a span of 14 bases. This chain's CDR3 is CATSDSYPGNYNEQFF. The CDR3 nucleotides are TGTGCCACCAGTGATTCGTATCCGGGAAATTACAATGAGCAGTTCTTC.

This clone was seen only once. CDR3 in DNA: TGTGCCAGCAGTTACTCGACGCTAGCGACCTACAATGAGCAGTTCTTC. It specifies CASSYSTLATYNEQFF. V gene TRBV6-5 combines with J gene TRBJ2-1, with TRBD2 as a possible D gene (6 bases). Germline CDR1 is MNHEY and CDR2 is SVGAGI. The CDR3 is made up of 16 amino acids. V lost 0 bases to trimming and J lost 2 bases, with 11 bases between them.

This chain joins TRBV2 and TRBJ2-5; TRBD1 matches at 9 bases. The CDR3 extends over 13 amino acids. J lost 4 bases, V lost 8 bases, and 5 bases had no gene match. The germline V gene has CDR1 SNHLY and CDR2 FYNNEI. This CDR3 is CASWDRAAETQYF. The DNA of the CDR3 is TGTGCCAGCTGGGACAGGGCAGCAGAGACCCAGTACTTC.

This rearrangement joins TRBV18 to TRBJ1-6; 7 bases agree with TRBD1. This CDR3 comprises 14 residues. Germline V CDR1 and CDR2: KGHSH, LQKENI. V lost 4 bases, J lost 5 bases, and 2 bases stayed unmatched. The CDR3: CASSQQGDNSPLHF. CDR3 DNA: TGTGCCAGCTCACAGCAGGGGGATAATTCACCCCTCCACTTT. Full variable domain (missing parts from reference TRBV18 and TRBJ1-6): NAGVMQNPRHLVRRRGQEARLRCSPMKGHSHVYWYRQLPEEGLKFMVYLQKENIIDESGMPKERFSAEFPKEGPSILRIQQVVRGDSAAYFCASSQQGDNSPLHFGNGTRLTVT.

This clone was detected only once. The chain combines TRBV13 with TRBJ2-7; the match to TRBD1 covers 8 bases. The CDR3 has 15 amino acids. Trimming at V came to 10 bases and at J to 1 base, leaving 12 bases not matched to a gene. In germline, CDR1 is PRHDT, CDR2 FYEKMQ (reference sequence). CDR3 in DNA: TGTGCCACCTCCGCTTTTGACAGGGGATCCTACGAGCAGTACTTC. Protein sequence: CATSAFDRGSYEQYF.

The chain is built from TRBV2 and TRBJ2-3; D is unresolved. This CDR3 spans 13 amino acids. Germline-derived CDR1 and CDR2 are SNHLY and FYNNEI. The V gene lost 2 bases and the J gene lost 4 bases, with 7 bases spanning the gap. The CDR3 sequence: CASSEIMSDTQYF. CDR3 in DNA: TGTGCCAGCAGTGAAATTATGTCAGATACGCAGTATTTT.

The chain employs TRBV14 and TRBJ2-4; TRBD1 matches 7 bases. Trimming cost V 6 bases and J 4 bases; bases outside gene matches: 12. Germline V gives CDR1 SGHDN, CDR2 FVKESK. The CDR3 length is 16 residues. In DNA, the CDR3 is TGTGCCAGCAGGCCGGGACAGCAAATTATTAAAAACATTCAGTACTTC. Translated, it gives CASRPGQQIIKNIQYF.

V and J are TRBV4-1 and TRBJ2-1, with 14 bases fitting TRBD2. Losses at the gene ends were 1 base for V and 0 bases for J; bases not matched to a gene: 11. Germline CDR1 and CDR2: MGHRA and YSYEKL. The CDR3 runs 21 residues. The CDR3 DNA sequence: TGCGCCAGCAGCCAAGCCCCACCGGGACTAGCGGGAGTTCTCTCCTACAATGAGCAGTTCTTC. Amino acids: CASSQAPPGLAGVLSYNEQFF.

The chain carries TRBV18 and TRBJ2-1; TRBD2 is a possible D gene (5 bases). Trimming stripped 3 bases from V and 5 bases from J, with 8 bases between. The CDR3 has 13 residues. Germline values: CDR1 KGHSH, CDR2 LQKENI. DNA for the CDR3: TGTGCCAGCTCACCGGTCGGGGACAATGAGCAGTTCTTC. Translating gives CASSPVGDNEQFF.

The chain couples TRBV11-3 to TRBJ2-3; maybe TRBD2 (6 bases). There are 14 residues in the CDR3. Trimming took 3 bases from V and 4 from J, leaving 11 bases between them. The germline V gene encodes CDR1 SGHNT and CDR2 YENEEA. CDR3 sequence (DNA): TGTGCCAGCAGCTTGGGGGGAAGCGCAGATACGCAGTATTTT. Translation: CASSLGGSADTQYF.

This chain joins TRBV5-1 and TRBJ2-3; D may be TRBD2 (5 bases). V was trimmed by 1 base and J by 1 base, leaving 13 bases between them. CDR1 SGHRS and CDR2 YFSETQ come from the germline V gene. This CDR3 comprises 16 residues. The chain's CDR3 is CASSLQPSGGTDTQYF. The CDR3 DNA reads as TGCGCCAGCAGCTTGCAGCCCAGCGGAGGCACAGATACGCAGTATTTT.

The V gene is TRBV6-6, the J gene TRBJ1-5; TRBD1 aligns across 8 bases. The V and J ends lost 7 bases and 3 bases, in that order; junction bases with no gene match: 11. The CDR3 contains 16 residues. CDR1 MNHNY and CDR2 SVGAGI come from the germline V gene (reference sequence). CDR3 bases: TGTGCCAGCAAATATTCCGGGACAGGTTTCAATCAGCCCCAGCATTTT. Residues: CASKYSGTGFNQPQHF.

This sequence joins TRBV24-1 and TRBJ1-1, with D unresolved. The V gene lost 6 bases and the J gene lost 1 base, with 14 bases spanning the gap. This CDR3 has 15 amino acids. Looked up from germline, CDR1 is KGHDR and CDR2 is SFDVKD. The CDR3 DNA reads TGTGCCACCAGTACCCACTCGGAGGGGAACACTGAAGCTTTCTTT. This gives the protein CATSTHSEGNTEAFF.